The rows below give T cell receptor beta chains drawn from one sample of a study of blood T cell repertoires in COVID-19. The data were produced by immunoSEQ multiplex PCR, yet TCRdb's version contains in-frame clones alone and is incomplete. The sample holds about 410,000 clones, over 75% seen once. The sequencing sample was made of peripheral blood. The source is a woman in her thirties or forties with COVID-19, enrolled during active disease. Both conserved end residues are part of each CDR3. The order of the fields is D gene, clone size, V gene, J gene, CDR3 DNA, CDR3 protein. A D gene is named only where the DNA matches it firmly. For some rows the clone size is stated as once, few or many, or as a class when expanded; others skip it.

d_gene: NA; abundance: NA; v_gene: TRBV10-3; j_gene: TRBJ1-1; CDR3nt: TGTGCCATCGTGAAGGGGATGAACACTGAAGCTTTCTTT; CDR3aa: CAIVKGMNTEAFF
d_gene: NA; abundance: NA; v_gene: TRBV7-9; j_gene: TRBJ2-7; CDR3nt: TGTGCCAGCAGCTTAGAAGACAGTTTCTCTTACGAGCAGTACTTC; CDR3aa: CASSLEDSFSYEQYF
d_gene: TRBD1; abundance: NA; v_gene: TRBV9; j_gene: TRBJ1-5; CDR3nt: TGTGCCAGCAGCGCAACAGGGGTACAGCCCCAGCATTTT; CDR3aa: CASSATGVQPQHF
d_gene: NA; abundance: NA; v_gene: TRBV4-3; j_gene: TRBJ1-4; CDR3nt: TGCGCCAGCAGCCAGACATTACGGGAAAAACTGTTTTTT; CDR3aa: CASSQTLREKLFF
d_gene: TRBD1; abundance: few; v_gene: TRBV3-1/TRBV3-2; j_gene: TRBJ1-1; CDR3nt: TGTGCCAGCAGCCCCGACAGGGGGCGGGGAGCTTTCTTT; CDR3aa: CASSPDRGRGAFF
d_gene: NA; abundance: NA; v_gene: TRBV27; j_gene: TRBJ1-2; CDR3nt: TGTGCCAGCAGCTTCGGGGTGAACTATGGCTACACCTTC; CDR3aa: CASSFGVNYGYTF
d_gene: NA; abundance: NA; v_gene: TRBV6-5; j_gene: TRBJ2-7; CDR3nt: TGTGCCAGCAGCCCCTACTACGAGCAGTACTTC; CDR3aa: CASSPYYEQYF
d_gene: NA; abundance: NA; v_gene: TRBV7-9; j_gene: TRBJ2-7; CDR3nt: TGTGCCAGCAGCTTACCAAGTCAGAGGAGCTCCTACGGGCAGTACTTC; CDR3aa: CASSLPSQRSSYGQYF
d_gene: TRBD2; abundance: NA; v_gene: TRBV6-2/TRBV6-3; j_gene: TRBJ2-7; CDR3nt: TGTGCCAGCAGTGAGCGGGACCCAAGCTCCTACGAGCAGTACTTC; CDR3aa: CASSERDPSSYEQYF
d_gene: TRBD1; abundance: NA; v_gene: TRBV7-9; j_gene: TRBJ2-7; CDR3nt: TGTGCCAGCAGCACCGGACAGGGCCTTTACGAGCAGTACTTC; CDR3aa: CASSTGQGLYEQYF
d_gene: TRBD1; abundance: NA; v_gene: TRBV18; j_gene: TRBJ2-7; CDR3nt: TGTGCCAGCTCACCGGGTCCAGGGGGTACTTACGAGCAGTACTTC; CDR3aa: CASSPGPGGTYEQYF
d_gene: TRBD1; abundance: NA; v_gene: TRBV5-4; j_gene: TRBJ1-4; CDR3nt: TGTGCCAGCAGCGCCTACAGGGGGACGGGGGAAAAACTGTTTTTT; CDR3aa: CASSAYRGTGEKLFF
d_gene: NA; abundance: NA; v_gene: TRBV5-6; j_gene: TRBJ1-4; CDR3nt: TGTGCCAGCAGCCCCGGGAGTGTTGAAAAACTGTTTTTT; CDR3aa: CASSPGSVEKLFF
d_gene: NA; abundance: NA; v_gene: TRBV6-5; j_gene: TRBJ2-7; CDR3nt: TGTGCCAGCAAACCGGGATCTCGGCGCTACGAGCAGTACTTC; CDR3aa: CASKPGSRRYEQYF
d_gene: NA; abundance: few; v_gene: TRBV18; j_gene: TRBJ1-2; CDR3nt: TGTGCCAGCTCACCACCGGATGGTCGGAAGACTTATGGCTACACCTTC; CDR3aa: CASSPPDGRKTYGYTF
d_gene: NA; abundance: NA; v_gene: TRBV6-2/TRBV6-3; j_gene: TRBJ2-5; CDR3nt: TGTGCCAGCAGTTACTCAGGGGCCCAGACCCAGTACTTC; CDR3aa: CASSYSGAQTQYF
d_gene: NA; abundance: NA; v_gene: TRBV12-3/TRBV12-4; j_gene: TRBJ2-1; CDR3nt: TGTGCCAGCAGTCACGGTGGTGCCAATGAGCAGTTCTTC; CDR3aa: CASSHGGANEQFF
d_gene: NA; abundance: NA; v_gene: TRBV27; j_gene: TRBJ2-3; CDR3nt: TGTGCCAGCAGTCGGGAGAACACAGATACGCAGTATTTT; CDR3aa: CASSRENTDTQYF
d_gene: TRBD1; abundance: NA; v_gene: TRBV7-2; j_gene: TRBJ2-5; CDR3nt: TGTGCCAGCAGCTCCAGGGGGTGGGAGACCCAGTACTTC; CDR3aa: CASSSRGWETQYF
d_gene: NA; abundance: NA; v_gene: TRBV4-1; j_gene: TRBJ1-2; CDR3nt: TGCGCCAGCAGCCAAGTATCAGCGCTCAACTATGGCTACACCTTC; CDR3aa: CASSQVSALNYGYTF
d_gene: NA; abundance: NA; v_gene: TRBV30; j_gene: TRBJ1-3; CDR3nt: TGTGCCTGGAACCCGACAAGCTCTGGAAACACCATATATTTT; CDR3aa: CAWNPTSSGNTIYF
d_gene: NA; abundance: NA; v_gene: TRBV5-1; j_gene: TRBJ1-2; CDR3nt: TGCGCCAGCAGCGTCCAGGGCTATGGCTACACCTTC; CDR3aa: CASSVQGYGYTF
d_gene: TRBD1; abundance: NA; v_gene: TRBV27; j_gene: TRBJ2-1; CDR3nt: TGTGCCACCCTTCGGACAGGGTCCTACAATGAGCAGTTCTTC; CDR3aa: CATLRTGSYNEQFF
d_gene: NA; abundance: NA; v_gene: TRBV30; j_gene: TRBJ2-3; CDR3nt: TGTGCCTGGGGAGACGCGGGAGATACGCAGTATTTT; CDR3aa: CAWGDAGDTQYF
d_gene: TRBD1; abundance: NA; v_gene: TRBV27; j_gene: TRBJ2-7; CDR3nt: TGTGCCAGCACCTCTGAGGGGGCCGACGAGCAGTACTTC; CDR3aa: CASTSEGADEQYF
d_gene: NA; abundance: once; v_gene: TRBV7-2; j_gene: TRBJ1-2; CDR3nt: TGTGCCAGCAGCTTTGGAGAGACAGGAGCCCTCTGGGTACCTTATGGCTACACCTTC; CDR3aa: CASSFGETGALWVPYGYTF
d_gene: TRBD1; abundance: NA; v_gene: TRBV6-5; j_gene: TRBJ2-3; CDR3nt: TGTGCCAGCAGCCCGACAGGGGGACCAGATACGCAGTATTTT; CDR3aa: CASSPTGGPDTQYF
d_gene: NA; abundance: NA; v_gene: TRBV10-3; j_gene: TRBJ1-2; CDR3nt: TGTGCCATCAGTGGGTACAGCTACTATGGCTACACCTTC; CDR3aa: CAISGYSYYGYTF
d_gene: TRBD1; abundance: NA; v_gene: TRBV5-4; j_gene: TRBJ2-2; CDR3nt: TGTGCCAGCAGCTTGGTACAGGGGGCGACCGGGGAGCTGTTTTTT; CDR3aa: CASSLVQGATGELFF
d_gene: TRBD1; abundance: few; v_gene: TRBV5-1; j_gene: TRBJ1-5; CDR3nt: TGCGCCAGCAGCTTGGGGACAGGGGGGAGCAATCAGCCCCAGCATTTT; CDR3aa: CASSLGTGGSNQPQHF
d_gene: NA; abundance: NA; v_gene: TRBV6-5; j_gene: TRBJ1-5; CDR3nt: TGTGCCAGCCACAGGGATAGCAATCAGCCCCAGCATTTT; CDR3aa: CASHRDSNQPQHF
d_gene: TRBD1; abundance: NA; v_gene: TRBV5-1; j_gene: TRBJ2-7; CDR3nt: TGCGCCAGCAGCTATCTACCGGGACAGGGCACCTACGAGCAGTACTTC; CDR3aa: CASSYLPGQGTYEQYF
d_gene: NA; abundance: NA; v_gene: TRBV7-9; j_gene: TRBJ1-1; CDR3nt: TGTGCCAGCAGCTTAGAGGGGCCCACTGAAGCTTTCTTT; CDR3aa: CASSLEGPTEAFF
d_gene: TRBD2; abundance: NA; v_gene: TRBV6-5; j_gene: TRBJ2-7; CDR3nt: TGTGCCAGCAGAACAACGGGGGGGTACGAGCAGTACTTC; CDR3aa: CASRTTGGYEQYF
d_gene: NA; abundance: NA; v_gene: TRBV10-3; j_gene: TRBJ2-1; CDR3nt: TGTGCCTCCGCCATTGGAGGATCCTACAATGAGCAGTTCTTC; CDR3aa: CASAIGGSYNEQFF
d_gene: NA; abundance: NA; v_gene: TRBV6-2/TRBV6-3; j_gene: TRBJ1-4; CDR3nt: TGTGCCAGCAGTTTACTACAGGGAGAAAAACTGTTTTTT; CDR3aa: CASSLLQGEKLFF
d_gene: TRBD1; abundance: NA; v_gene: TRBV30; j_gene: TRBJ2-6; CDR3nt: TGTGCCTGGAGTGTCGGGACAGCCACAGCTGGGGCCAACGTCCTGACTTTC; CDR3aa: CAWSVGTATAGANVLTF
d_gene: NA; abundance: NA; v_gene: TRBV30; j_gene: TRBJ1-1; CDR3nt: TGTGCCTGGAGTGAGTACCAGGGTCTCACTGAAGCTTTCTTT; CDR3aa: CAWSEYQGLTEAFF
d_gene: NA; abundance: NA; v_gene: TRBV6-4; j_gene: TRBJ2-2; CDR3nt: TGTGCCAGCAGTGACTCGACAGCGAACACCGGGGAGCTGTTTTTT; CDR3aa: CASSDSTANTGELFF
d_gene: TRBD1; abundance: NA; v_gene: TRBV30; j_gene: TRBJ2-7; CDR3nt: TGTGCCTGGGAGGAAACAGGGGCAACCTACGAGCAGTACTTC; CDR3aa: CAWEETGATYEQYF
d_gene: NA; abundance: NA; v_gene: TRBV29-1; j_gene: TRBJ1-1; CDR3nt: TGCAGCGTCCCCGGGGGGAAGAATATGAACACTGAAGCTTTCTTT; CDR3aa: CSVPGGKNMNTEAFF
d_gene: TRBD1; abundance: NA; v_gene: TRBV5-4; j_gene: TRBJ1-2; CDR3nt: TGTGCCAGCAGACCTGGGACAGGGGGCGCGGACTATGGCTACACCTTC; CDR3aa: CASRPGTGGADYGYTF
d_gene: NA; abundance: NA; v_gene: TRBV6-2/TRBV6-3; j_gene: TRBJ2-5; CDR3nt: TGTGCCAGCAGTTATGGCTTACAAGAGACCCAGTACTTC; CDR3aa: CASSYGLQETQYF
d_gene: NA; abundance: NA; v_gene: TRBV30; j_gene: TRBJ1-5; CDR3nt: TGTGCCTGGTCCGGGGTCCTTTATCAGCCCCAGCATTTT; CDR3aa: CAWSGVLYQPQHF
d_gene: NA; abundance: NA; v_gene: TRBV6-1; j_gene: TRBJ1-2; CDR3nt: TGTGCCAGCAGTGAACGGGGGACGTACTATGGCTACACCTTC; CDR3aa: CASSERGTYYGYTF
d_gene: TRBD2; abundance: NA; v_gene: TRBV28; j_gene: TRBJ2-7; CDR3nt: TGTGCCAGCAGTTTAAAGGCTAGCGGGGTACCCTACGAGCAGTACTTC; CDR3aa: CASSLKASGVPYEQYF
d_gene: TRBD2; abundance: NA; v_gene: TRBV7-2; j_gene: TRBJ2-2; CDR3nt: TGTGCCAGCAGCTTAATGCGGGCGGGAGCCACCGGGGAGCTGTTTTTT; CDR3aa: CASSLMRAGATGELFF
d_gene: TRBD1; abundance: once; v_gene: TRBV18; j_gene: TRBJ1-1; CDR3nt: TGTGCCAGCTCACCCGGGACAGGCCAGGGAGCTTTCTTT; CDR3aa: CASSPGTGQGAFF
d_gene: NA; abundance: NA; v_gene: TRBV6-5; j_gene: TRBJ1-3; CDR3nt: TGTGCCAGCAGGAGTACAGGGAGCTCTGGAAACACCATATATTTT; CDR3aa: CASRSTGSSGNTIYF
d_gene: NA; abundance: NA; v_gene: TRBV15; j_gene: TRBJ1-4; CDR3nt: TGTGCCACCAGCAGAGATCGGGCAGGGCCCGCAACTAATGAAAAACTGTTTTTT; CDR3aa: CATSRDRAGPATNEKLFF
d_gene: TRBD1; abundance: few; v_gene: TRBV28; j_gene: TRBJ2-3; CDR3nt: TGTGCCAGCAGAGACACAGGGGGGCGCACAGATACGCAGTATTTT; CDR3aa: CASRDTGGRTDTQYF